Detailed here is one T cell receptor (beta chain). This table comes from immunoSEQ multiplex PCR, and its TCRdb copy is limited to in-frame clones, with some not included. This sample has about 180,000 clones, with about 81% found just once. The Seattle patients, enrolled during active infection, were followed longitudinally. Germline V lookup: CDR1 WSHSY, CDR2 SAAADI. The CDR3 consists of 16 residues. V lost 2 bases to trimming and J lost 0 bases; unmatched junction nucleotides: 2. This specimen belongs to a study of blood T cell repertoires in COVID-19. Whole-study context: The United States, Italy and Spain provided the acute and convalescent COVID-19 samples.

The chain employs TRBV10-2 and TRBJ1-1; 11 nucleotides line up with TRBD1. The sample was peripheral blood. The TCR was taken from a woman at least 80 years old with COVID-19, enrolled during active disease. This CDR3 reads CASSERDRGVNTEAFF. As DNA, the CDR3 is TGCGCCAGCAGTGAGCGGGACAGGGGGGTGAACACTGAAGCTTTCTTT.